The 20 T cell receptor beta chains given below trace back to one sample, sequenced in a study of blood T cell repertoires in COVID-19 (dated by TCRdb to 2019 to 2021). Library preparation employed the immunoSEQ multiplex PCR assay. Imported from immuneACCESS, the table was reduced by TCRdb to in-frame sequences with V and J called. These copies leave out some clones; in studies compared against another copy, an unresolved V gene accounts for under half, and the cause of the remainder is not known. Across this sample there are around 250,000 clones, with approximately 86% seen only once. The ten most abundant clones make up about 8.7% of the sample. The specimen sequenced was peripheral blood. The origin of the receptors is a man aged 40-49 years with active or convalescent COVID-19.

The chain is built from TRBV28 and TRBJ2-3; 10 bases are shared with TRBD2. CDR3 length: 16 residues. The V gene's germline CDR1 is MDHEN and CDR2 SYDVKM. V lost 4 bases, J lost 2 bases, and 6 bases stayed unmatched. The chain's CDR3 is CASSSWTSGHTDTQYF. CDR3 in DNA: TGTGCCAGCAGTTCGTGGACTAGCGGCCACACAGATACGCAGTATTTT. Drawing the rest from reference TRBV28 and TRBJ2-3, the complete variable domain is DVKVTQSSRYLVKRTGEKVFLECVQDMDHENMFWYRQDPGLGLRLIYFSYDVKMKEKGDIPEGYSVSREKKERFSLILESASTNQTSMYLCASSSWTSGHTDTQYFGPGTRLTVL.

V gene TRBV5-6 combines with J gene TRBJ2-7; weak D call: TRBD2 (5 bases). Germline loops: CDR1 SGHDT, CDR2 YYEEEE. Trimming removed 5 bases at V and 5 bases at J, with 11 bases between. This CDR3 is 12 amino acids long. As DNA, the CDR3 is TGTGCCAGCAGAGACGGGAAACACGAGCAGTACTTC. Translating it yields CASRDGKHEQYF.

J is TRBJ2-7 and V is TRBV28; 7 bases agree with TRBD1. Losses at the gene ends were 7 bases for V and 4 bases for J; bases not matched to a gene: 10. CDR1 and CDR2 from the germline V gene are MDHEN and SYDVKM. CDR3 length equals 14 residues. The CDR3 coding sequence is TGTGCCAGCAAGCCCGGGACAGTAGTGTACGAGCAGTACTTC. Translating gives CASKPGTVVYEQYF.

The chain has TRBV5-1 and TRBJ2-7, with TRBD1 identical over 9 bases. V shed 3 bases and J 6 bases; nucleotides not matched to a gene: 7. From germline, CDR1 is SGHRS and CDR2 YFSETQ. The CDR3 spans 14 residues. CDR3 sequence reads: CASSSGTGLREQYF. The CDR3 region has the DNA TGCGCCAGCAGCTCCGGGACAGGGTTACGCGAGCAGTACTTC. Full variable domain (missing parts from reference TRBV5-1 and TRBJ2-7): KAGVTQTPRYLIKTRGQQVTLSCSPISGHRSVSWYQQTPGQGLQFLFEYFSETQRNKGNFPGRFSGRQFSNSRSEMNVSTLELGDSALYLCASSSGTGLREQYFGPGTRLTVT.

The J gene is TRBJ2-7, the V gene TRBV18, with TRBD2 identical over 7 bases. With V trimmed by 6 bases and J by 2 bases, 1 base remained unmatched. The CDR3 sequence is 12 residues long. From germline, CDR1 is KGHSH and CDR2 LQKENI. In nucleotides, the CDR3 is TGTGCCAGCTCGGGGACTACCTACGAGCAGTACTTC. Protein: CASSGTTYEQYF.

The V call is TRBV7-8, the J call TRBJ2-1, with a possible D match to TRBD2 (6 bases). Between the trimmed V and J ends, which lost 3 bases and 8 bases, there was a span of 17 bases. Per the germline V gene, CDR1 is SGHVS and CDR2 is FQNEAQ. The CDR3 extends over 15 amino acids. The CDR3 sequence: CASSFLASVLDEQFF. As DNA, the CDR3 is TGTGCCAGCAGCTTTCTCGCTAGCGTCCTTGATGAGCAGTTCTTC.

The CDR3 DNA sequence: TGTGCCAGCAGCTTACAGCGGGATCGTGGCAATGAGCAGTTCTTC. Its protein product is CASSLQRDRGNEQFF. The chain couples TRBV7-3 to TRBJ2-1; TRBD2 matches at 7 bases. This CDR3 contains 15 residues. Germline CDR1 reads SGHTA; CDR2 reads FQGTGA. Germline trimming cut 2 bases from V and 6 bases from J; bases unmatched to any gene: 7.

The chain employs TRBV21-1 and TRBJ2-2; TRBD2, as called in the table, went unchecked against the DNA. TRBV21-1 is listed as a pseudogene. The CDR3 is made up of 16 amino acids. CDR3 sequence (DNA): TGTGCCAGCAGCAAAGATTGGACTAGGGGTGCCGGGGAGCTGTTTTTT. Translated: CASSKDWTRGAGELFF.

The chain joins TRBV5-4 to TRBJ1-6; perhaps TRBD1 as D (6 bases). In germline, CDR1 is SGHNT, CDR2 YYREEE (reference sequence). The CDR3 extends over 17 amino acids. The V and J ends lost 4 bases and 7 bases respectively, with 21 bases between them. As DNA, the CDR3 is TGTGCCAGCAGCCGATCTATCCGGGACACTCAAAATTCACCCCTCCACTTT. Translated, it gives CASSRSIRDTQNSPLHF.

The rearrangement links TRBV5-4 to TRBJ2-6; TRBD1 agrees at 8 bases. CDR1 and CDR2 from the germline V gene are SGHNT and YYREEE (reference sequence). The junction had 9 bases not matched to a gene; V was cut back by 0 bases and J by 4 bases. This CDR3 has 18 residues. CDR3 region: CASSLEQGGKTGANVLTF. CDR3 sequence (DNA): TGTGCCAGCAGCTTGGAACAGGGGGGAAAAACAGGGGCCAACGTCCTGACTTTC.

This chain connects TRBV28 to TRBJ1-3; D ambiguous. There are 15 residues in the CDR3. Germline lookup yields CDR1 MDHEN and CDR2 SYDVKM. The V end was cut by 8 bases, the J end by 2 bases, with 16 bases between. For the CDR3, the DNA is TGTGCCAGCTCGACCACCGCGGCGCCTGGAAACACCATATATTTT. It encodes CASSTTAAPGNTIYF.

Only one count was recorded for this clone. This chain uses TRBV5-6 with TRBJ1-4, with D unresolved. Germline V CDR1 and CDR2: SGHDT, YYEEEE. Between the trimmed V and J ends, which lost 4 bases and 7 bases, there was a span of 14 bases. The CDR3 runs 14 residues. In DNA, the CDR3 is TGTGCCAGCAGCCTGACGGTGGCGGGTGAAAAACTGTTTTTT. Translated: CASSLTVAGEKLFF.

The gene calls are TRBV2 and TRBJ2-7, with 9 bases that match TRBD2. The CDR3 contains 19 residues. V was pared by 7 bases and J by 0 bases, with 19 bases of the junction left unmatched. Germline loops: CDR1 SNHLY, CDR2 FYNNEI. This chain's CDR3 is CASTPLSGRPYKSSYEQYF. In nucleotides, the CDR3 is TGTGCCAGCACCCCTCTAAGCGGGAGGCCCTATAAGAGCTCCTACGAGCAGTACTTC.

The DNA for the CDR3 is TGTGCCAGCAGTTTAGGAACAGGGGGCATCTCTGAAGCTTTCTTT. This translates into CASSLGTGGISEAFF. This chain joins TRBV27 and TRBJ1-1; TRBD1 matches 9 bases. The CDR3 runs 15 residues. The germline CDR1 and CDR2 sequences are MNHEY and SMNVEV (reference sequence). J was trimmed by 6 bases and V by 2 bases; bases with no gene match: 7.

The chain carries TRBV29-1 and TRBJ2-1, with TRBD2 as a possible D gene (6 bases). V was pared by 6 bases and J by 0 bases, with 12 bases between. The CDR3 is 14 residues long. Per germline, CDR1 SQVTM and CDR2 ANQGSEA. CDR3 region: CSVITGDSYNEQFF. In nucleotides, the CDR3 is TGCAGCGTAATCACGGGGGACTCCTACAATGAGCAGTTCTTC.

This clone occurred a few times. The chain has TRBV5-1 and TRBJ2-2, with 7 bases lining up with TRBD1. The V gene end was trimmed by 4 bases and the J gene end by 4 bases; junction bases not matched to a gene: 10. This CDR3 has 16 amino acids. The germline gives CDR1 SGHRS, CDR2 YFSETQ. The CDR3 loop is CASSPGTVRGTGELFF. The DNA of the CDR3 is TGCGCCAGCAGCCCGGGGACAGTCAGGGGCACCGGGGAGCTGTTTTTT. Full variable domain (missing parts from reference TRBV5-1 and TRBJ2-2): KAGVTQTPRYLIKTRGQQVTLSCSPISGHRSVSWYQQTPGQGLQFLFEYFSETQRNKGNFPGRFSGRQFSNSRSEMNVSTLELGDSALYLCASSPGTVRGTGELFFGEGSRLTVL.

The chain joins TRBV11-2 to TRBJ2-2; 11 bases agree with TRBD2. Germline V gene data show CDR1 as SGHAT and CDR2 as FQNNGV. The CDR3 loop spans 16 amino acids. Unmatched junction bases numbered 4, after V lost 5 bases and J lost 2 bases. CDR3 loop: CASSPSGGRNTGELFF. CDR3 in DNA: TGTGCCAGCAGCCCTAGCGGGGGGCGAAACACCGGGGAGCTGTTTTTT.

CDR3 protein: CASSEPVAGGPWETQYF. The CDR3 coding sequence is TGCGCCAGCAGTGAGCCCGTAGCGGGGGGGCCCTGGGAGACCCAGTACTTC. This sequence joins TRBV10-2 and TRBJ2-5; 11 positions match TRBD2. Trimming cost V 2 bases and J 5 bases; bases outside gene matches: 10. CDR1 and CDR2 (germline): WSHSY, SAAADI. CDR3 size: 17 residues.

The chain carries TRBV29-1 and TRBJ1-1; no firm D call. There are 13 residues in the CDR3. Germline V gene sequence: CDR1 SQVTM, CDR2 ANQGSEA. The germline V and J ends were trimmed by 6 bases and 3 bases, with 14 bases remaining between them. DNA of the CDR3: TGCAGCGTCCCAAGAGGGCTGGACACTGAAGCTTTCTTT. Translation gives CSVPRGLDTEAFF.

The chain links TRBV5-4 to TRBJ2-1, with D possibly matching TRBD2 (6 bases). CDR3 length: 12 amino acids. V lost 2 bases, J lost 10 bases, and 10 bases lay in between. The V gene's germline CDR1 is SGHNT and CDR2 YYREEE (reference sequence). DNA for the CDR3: TGTGCCAGCAGCTTAGACAGCGGGGAGCAGTTCTTC. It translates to CASSLDSGEQFF.